This T cell receptor beta chain was documented in a study of technical replicates of blood from four donors. The V end lost 4 bases, the J end lost 8 bases, and 12 bases lay between the germline ends. This CDR3 is built from 12 residues. Germline values: CDR1 SGHDT, CDR2 YYEEEE. Libraries were prepared by immunoSEQ multiplex PCR; TCRdb keeps only in-frame clonotypes and omits some of them. The sample shows 81,000 or so clones, about 96% of them seen only once. The sample comprised T cells isolated from PBMCs. The TCR was taken from a human donor in good health. The V and J genes are TRBV5-6 and TRBJ1-2; no firm D call. For the CDR3, the DNA is TGTGCCAGCAGCCTTGGGCACGTGGGCTACACCTTC. It is translated as CASSLGHVGYTF.